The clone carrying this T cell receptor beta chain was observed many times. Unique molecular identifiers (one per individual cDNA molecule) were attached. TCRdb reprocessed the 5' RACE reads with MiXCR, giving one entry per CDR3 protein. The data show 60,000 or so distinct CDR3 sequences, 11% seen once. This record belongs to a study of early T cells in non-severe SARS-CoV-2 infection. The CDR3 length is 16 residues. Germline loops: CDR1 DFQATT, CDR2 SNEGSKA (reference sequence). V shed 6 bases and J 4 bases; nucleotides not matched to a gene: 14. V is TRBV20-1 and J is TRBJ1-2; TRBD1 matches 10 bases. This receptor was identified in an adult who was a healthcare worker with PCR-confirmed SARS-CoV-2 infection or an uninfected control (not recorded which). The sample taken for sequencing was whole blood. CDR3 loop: CSAQGTGDYHVYGYTF. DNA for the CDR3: TGCAGTGCCCAAGGGACAGGGGACTACCACGTCTATGGCTACACCTTC.